Listed below are T cell receptor beta chains from one sample, sequenced in a study of T cell responses to AZD1222 COVID-19 vaccine. Using immunoSEQ multiplex PCR, the repertoire was profiled, and TCRdb retains in-frame clones only, with some absent. Altogether some 150,000 clones are present, less than 90% being singletons, with the ten largest covering 1.6%. This material consisted of peripheral blood, taken on day 0 of AZD1222 vaccination. All receptors come from an adult in good health. The CDR3 runs from the conserved cysteine through the conserved F or W. The D gene is left open where the match is weak. Only some rows state a clone size, as once, few, many or a class for expanded clones.

TRBV9	TRBD1	14	TRBJ2-7	-	TGTGCCAGCAGCGGCCGGGACAGCGACTACGAGCAGTACTTC	CASSGRDSDYEQYF
TRBV15	-	12	TRBJ2-7	-	TGTGCCACCAGCAATCGGTACTACGAGCAGTACTTC	CATSNRYYEQYF
TRBV10-2	TRBD2	15	TRBJ2-7	-	TGCGCCAGCAGGTTGGGACTAGCGGGAGTTAACGAGCAGTACTTC	CASRLGLAGVNEQYF
TRBV28	TRBD1	15	TRBJ1-4	-	TGTGCCAGCAGTACCTCGGGGACAGGGTATGGAAAACTGTTTTTT	CASSTSGTGYGKLFF
TRBV2	TRBD2	15	TRBJ2-1	-	TGTGCCAGCAGTGATACAGCGGGAGGGCCCAATGAGCAGTTCTTC	CASSDTAGGPNEQFF
TRBV18	TRBD2	15	TRBJ2-1	-	TGTGCCAGCTCACCCCCTAGCGGGAGTTTGAATGAGCAGTTCTTC	CASSPPSGSLNEQFF
TRBV5-1	TRBD1	16	TRBJ1-6	-	TGCGCCAGCAGCCCCGTGGACAGGGGAAGCAATTCACCCCTCCACTTT	CASSPVDRGSNSPLHF
TRBV6-6	TRBD1	14	TRBJ2-1	-	TGTGCCAGCAGTTTCGGGACAGACGGAAATGAGCAGTTCTTC	CASSFGTDGNEQFF
TRBV18	-	15	TRBJ2-1	-	TGTGCCACCTCATCAAGGGAAGGGAACTACAATGAGCAGTTCTTC	CATSSREGNYNEQFF
TRBV28	-	16	TRBJ2-7	-	TGTGCCAGCAGTTTAATCTCGGGGGGCAGGGCCCACGAGCAGTACTTC	CASSLISGGRAHEQYF
TRBV2	-	15	TRBJ1-4	-	TGTGCCAGCAGTGAAATGGGAGTAACTAATGAAAAACTGTTTTTT	CASSEMGVTNEKLFF
TRBV4-2	-	17	TRBJ1-2	-	TGTGCCAGCAGCCAGGGCTCTCGTTCCAGGGGCGGCTATGGCTACACCTTC	CASSQGSRSRGGYGYTF
TRBV29-1	-	12	TRBJ1-2	-	TGCAGCGTTGAAGATCCCCCCTGGGGCTACACCTTC	CSVEDPPWGYTF
TRBV28	-	13	TRBJ2-1	-	TGTGCCAGCAGCGCTTTTAGGGCCAGACAGCAGTTCTTC	CASSAFRARQQFF
TRBV5-4	-	13	TRBJ1-1	-	TGTGCCAGCAGCCTGCCCATGAACACTGAAGCTTTCTTT	CASSLPMNTEAFF
TRBV24-1	TRBD2	17	TRBJ2-6	-	TGTGCCACCAGTGCGGGGGGGACTAGCTCTGGGGCCAACGTCCTGACTTTC	CATSAGGTSSGANVLTF
TRBV5-4	-	14	TRBJ1-2	-	TGTGCCAGCAGATCCCGGGACGGAGGAAGAGGCTACACCTTC	CASRSRDGGRGYTF
TRBV5-1	-	16	TRBJ1-6	-	TGCGCCAGCAGCTCGATCATTCAGGGAGGTAATTCACCCCTCCACTTT	CASSSIIQGGNSPLHF
TRBV5-1	-	12	TRBJ1-1	-	TGCGCCAGCAGCTTGGGAGATACTGAAGCTTTCTTT	CASSLGDTEAFF
TRBV6-1	TRBD2	15	TRBJ2-1	-	TGTGCCAGCAGTGAATCTAGCGGGGGGTACAATGAGCAGTTCTTC	CASSESSGGYNEQFF
TRBV7-8	TRBD1	16	TRBJ1-2	-	TGTGCCAGCAGCCCTTCCCCGGGACAGGGGAGCTATGGCTACACCTTC	CASSPSPGQGSYGYTF
TRBV12-5	TRBD1	16	TRBJ2-2	-	TGTGCTAGTGGCCCCCGACAGGGCCAGAACACCGGGGAGCTGTTTTTT	CASGPRQGQNTGELFF
TRBV5-1	TRBD1	15	TRBJ2-2	once	TGCGCCAGCAGCTTAGGACAGGGGAGGCCCGGGGAGCTGTTTTTT	CASSLGQGRPGELFF
TRBV20-1	TRBD2	18	TRBJ2-4	-	TGCAGTGCTAGTTGGCTAGCGGGAGGGCCCTCGGCCAAAAACATTCAGTACTTC	CSASWLAGGPSAKNIQYF
TRBV18	-	14	TRBJ1-5	few	TGTGCCAGCTCACAGCGGGCATCGAATCAGCCCCAGCATTTT	CASSQRASNQPQHF
TRBV28	TRBD1	14	TRBJ1-2	-	TGTGCCAGCAGTTCAGGGGGCAAGAACTATGGCTACACCTTC	CASSSGGKNYGYTF
TRBV5-6	TRBD1	14	TRBJ1-1	-	TGTGCCAGCAGCTCGGGACAGGGTGGCACTGAAGCTTTCTTT	CASSSGQGGTEAFF
TRBV6-6	TRBD1	15	TRBJ1-1	large	TGTGCCAGCAGTTACCCCGACAGGGGCATCACTGAAGCTTTCTTT	CASSYPDRGITEAFF